The clone carrying this T cell receptor beta chain was observed once. This record belongs to a study of cytomegalovirus exposure and HLA in healthy donors. Study-level background: Assignment to the Caucasian-associated ancestry cluster applied to approximately 80% of the approximately 400 genotyped donors.

PCR used 60 Vbeta primers and 13 Jbeta primers. Method: immunoSEQ multiplex PCR; TCRdb's copy keeps in-frame clones and lacks some. This table has roughly 130,000 clones, 73% appearing once. V dropped 5 bases and J dropped 3; count of bases not matched to a gene: 16. The CDR3 has 18 amino acids. Looked up from germline, CDR1 is SGHVS and CDR2 is FNYEAQ. The material sequenced was PBMCs. The rearrangement uses TRBV7-6 and TRBJ1-1, with TRBD1 matching 9 bases. The source of this sequence is a woman in her forties in good health and CMV-seronegative. The CDR3 is CASSPGYLRTGADTEAFF. The CDR3 DNA reads TGTGCCAGCAGCCCGGGTTACTTGCGGACAGGGGCGGACACTGAAGCTTTCTTT. Supplemented by reference TRBV7-6 and TRBJ1-1, the full variable domain reads GAGVSQSPRYKVTKRGQDVALRCDPISGHVSLYWYRQALGQGPEFLTYFNYEAQQDKSGLPNDRFSAERPEGSISTLTIQRTEQRDSAMYRCASSPGYLRTGADTEAFFGQGTRLTVV.